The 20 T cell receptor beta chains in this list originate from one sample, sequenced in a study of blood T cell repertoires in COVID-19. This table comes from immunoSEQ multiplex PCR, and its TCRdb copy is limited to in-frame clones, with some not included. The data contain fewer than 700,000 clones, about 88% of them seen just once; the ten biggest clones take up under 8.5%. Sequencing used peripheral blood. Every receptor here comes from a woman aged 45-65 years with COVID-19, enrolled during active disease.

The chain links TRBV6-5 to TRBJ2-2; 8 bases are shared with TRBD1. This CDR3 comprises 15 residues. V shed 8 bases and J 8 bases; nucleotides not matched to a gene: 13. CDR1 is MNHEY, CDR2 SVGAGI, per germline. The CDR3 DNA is TGTGCCAGCCTCCAGCAGGGGGCATTTAAGGGGGAGCTGTTTTTT. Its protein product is CASLQQGAFKGELFF.

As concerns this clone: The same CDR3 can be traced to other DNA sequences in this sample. DNA of the CDR3: TGTGCCAGCAGCGTTTCTAGCACAGATACGCAGTATTTT. It yields the protein CASSVSSTDTQYF. The gene calls are TRBV9 and TRBJ2-3; unclear D gene. Between the trimmed V and J ends, which lost 2 bases and 0 bases, there was a span of 4 bases. The CDR3 is 13 amino acids. Germline CDR1 and CDR2: SGDLS and YYNGEE. Using reference TRBV9 and TRBJ2-3 for the parts outside the CDR3, the full variable domain is DSGVTQTPKHLITATGQRVTLRCSPRSGDLSVYWYQQSLDQGLQFLIQYYNGEERAKGNILERFSAQQFPDLHSELNLSSLELGDSALYFCASSVSSTDTQYFGPGTRLTVL.

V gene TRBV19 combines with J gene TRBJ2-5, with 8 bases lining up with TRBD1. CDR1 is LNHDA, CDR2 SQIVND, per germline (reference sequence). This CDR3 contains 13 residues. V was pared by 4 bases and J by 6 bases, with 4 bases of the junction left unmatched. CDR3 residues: CASSTDREQTQYF. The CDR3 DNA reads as TGTGCCAGTAGTACGGACAGGGAACAGACCCAGTACTTC.

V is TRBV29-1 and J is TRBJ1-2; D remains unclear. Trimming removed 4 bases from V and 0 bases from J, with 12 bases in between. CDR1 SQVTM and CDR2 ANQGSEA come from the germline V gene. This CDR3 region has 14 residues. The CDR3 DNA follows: TGCAGCGTTGGAATATTGAGTACTAACTATGGCTACACCTTC. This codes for CSVGILSTNYGYTF.

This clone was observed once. CDR3 DNA sequence: TGTGCCAGCAGCCCGTTCCGACAGGGTCGGGAGACCCAGTACTTC. Amino acids: CASSPFRQGRETQYF. The chain links TRBV5-4 to TRBJ2-5; 7 bases fit TRBD1. The V gene end was trimmed by 4 bases and the J gene end by 5 bases; junction bases not matched to a gene: 11. The germline gives CDR1 SGHNT, CDR2 YYREEE (reference sequence). This CDR3 comprises 15 residues.

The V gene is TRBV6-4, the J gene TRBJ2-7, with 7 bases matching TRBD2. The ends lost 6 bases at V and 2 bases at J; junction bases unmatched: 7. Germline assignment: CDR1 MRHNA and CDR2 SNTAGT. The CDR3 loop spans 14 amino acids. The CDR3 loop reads CASRPSLAPYEQYF. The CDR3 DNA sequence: TGTGCCAGCAGGCCCTCACTAGCGCCCTACGAGCAGTACTTC.

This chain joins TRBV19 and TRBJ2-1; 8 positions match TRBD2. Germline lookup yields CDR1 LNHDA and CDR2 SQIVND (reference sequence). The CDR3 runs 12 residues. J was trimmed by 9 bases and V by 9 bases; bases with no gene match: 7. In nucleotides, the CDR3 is TGTGCCAGCTCCGGGGGGGCTGGTGAGCAGTTCTTC. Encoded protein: CASSGGAGEQFF.

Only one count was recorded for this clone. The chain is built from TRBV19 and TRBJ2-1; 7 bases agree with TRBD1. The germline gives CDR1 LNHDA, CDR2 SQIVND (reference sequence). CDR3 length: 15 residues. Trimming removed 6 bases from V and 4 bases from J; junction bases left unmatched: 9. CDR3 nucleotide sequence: TGTGCCAGTAGCCTACAGGGGCTAGGATACAATGAGCAGTTCTTC. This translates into CASSLQGLGYNEQFF.

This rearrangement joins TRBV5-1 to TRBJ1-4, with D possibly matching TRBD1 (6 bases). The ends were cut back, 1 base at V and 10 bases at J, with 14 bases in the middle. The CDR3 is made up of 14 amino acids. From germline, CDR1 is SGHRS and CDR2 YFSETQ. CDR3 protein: CASSLQAGEGKLFF. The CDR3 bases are TGCGCCAGCAGCTTGCAGGCAGGGGAGGGAAAACTGTTTTTT.

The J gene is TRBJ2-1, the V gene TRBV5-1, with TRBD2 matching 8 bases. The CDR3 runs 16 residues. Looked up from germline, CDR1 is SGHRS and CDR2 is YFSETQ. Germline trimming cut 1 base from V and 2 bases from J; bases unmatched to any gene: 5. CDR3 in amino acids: CASSLMRGAAYNEQFF. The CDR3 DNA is TGCGCCAGCAGCTTGATGCGGGGGGCCGCCTACAATGAGCAGTTCTTC.

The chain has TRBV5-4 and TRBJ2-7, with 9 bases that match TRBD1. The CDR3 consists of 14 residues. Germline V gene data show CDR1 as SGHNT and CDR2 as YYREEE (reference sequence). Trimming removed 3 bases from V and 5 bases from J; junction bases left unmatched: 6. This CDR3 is CASSSPGQGHEQYF. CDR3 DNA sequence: TGTGCCAGCAGCTCACCGGGACAGGGCCACGAGCAGTACTTC.

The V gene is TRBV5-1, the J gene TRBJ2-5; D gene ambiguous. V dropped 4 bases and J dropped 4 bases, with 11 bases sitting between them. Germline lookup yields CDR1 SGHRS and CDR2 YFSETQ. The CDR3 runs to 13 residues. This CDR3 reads CASSRSRGETQYF. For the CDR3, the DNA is TGCGCCAGCAGCCGCTCGCGAGGAGAGACCCAGTACTTC.

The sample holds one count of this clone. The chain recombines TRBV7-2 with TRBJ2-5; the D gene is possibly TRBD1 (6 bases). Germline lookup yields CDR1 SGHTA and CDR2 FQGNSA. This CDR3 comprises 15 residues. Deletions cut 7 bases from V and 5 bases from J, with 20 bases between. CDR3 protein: CASNQGPGHGETQYF. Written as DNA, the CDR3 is TGTGCCAGCAACCAAGGCCCGGGACACGGGGAGACCCAGTACTTC.

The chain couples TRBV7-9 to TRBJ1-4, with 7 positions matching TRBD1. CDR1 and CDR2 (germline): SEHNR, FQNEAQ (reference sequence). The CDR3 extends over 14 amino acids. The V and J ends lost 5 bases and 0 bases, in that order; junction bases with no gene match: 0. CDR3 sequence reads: CASSDRATNEKLFF. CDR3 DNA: TGTGCCAGCAGCGACAGGGCAACTAATGAAAAACTGTTTTTT.

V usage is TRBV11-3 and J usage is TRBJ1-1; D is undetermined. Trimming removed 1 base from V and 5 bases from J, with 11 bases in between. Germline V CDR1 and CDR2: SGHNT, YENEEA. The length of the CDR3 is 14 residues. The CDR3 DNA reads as TGTGCCAGCAGCTTAGGAGAAACGGGGACTGAAGCTTTCTTT. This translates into CASSLGETGTEAFF.

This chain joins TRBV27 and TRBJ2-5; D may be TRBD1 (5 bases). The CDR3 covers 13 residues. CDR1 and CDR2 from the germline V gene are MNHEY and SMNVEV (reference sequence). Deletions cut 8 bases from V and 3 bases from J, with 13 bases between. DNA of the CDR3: TGTGCCAGCTATACCCAGGGTAAAGAGACCCAGTACTTC. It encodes CASYTQGKETQYF.

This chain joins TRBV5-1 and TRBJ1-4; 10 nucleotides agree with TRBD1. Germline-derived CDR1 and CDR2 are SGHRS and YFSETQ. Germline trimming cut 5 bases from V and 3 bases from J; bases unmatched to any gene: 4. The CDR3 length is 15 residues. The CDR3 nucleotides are TGCGCCAGCAGATGGACAGGGGGTTCTAATGAAAAACTGTTTTTT. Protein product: CASRWTGGSNEKLFF.

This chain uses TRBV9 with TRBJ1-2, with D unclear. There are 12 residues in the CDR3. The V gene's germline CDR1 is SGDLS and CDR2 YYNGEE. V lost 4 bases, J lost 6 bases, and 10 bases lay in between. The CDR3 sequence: CASSPNGDGYTF. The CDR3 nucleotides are TGTGCCAGCAGCCCGAACGGAGATGGCTACACCTTC.

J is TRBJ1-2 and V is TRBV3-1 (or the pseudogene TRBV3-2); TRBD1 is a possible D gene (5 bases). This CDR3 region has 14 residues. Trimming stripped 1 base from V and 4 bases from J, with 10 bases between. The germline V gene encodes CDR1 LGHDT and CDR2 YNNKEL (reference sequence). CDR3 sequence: CASSQGGGTYGYTF. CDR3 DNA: TGTGCCAGCAGCCAAGGTGGGGGGACCTATGGCTACACCTTC.

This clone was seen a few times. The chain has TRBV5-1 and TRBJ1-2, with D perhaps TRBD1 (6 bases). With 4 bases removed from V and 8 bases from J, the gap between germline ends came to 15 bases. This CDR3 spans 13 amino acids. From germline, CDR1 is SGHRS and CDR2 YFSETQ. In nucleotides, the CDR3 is TGCGCCAGCAGCCCCGGCGGGGGCGGAGGCTACACCTTC. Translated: CASSPGGGGGYTF.